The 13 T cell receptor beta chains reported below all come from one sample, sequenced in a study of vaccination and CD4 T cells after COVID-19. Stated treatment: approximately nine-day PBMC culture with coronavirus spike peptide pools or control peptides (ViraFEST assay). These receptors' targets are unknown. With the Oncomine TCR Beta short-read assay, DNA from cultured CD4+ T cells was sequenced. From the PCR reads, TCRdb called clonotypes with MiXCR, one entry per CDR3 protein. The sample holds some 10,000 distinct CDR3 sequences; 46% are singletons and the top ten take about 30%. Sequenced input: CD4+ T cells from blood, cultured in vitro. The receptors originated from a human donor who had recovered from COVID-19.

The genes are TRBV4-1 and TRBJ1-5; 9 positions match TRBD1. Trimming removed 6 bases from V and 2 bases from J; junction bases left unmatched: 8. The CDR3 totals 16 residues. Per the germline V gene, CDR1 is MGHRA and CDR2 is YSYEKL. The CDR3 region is CASRDLDRGGNQPQHF. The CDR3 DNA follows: TGCGCCAGCAGAGATTTGGACAGGGGAGGCAATCAGCCCCAGCATTTT.

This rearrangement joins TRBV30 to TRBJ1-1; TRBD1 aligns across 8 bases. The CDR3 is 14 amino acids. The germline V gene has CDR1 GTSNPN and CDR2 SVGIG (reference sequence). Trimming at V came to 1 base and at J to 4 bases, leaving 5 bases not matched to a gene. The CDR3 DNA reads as TGTGCCTGGAGTGGCGGGACAGGAGGCACTGAAGCTTTCTTT. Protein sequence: CAWSGGTGGTEAFF.

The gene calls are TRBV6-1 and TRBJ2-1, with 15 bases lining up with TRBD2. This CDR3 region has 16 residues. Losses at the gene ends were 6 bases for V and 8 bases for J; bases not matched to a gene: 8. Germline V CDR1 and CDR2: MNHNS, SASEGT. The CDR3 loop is CASSRTSGGALDEQFF. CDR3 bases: TGTGCCAGCAGCCGGACTAGCGGGGGGGCCTTGGATGAGCAGTTCTTC.

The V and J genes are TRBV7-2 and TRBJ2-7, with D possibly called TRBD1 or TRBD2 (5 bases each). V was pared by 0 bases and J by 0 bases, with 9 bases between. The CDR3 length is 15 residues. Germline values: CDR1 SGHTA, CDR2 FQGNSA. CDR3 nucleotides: TGTGCCAGCAGCTTAGCAGGGGACCGCTCCTACGAGCAGTACTTC. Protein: CASSLAGDRSYEQYF. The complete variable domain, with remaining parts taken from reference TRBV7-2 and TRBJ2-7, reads GAGVSQSPSNKVTEKGKDVELRCDPISGHTALYWYRQSLGQGLEFLIYFQGNSAPDKSGLPSDRFSAERTGGSVSTLTIQRTQQEDSAVYLCASSLAGDRSYEQYFGPGTRLTVT.

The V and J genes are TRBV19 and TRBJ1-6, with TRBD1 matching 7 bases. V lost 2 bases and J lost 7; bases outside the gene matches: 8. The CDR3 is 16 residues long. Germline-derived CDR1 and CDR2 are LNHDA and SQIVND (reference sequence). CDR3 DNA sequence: TGTGCCAGTAGTATATTAGGCCAGGGGGGGAATTCACCCCTCCACTTT. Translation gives CASSILGQGGNSPLHF. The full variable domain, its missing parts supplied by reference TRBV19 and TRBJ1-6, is DGGITQSPKYLFRKEGQNVTLSCEQNLNHDAMYWYRQDPGQGLRLIYYSQIVNDFQKGDIAEGYSVSREKKESFPLTVTSAQKNPTAFYLCASSILGQGGNSPLHFGNGTRLTVT.

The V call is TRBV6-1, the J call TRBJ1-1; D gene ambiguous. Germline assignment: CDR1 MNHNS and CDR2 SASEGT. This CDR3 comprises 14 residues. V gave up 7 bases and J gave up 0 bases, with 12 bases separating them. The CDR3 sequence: CASIGPPMNTEAFF. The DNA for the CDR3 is TGTGCCAGCATAGGACCCCCCATGAACACTGAAGCTTTCTTT.

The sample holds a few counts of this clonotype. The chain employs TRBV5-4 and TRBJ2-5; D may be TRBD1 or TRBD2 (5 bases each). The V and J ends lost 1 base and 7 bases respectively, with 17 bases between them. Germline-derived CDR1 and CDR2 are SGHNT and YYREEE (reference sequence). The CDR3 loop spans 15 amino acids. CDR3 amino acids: CASSLIGDLGGTQYF. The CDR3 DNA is TGTGCCAGCAGCTTGATAGGGGACCTCGGAGGGACCCAGTACTTC.

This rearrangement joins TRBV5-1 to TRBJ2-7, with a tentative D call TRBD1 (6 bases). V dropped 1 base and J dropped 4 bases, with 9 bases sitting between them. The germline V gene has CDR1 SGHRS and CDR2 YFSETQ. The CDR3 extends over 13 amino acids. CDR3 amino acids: CASSLLQGYEQYF. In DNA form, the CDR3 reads TGCGCCAGCAGCTTGCTCCAGGGGTACGAGCAGTACTTC. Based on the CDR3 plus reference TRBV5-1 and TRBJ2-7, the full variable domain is KAGVTQTPRYLIKTRGQQVTLSCSPISGHRSVSWYQQTPGQGLQFLFEYFSETQRNKGNFPGRFSGRQFSNSRSEMNVSTLELGDSALYLCASSLLQGYEQYFGPGTRLTVT.

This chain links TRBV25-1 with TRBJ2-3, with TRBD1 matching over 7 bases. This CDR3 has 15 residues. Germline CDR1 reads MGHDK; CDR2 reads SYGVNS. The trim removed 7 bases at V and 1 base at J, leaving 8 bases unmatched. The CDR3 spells CASTPGGGGTDTQYF. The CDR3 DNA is TGTGCCAGCACCCCAGGGGGTGGGGGCACAGATACGCAGTATTTT.

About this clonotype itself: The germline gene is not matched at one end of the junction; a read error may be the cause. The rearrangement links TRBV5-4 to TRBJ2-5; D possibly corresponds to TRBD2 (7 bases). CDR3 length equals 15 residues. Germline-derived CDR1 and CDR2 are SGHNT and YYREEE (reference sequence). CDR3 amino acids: CTSSFGGGYQETQYF. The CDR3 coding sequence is TGTACCAGCAGCTTCGGCGGGGGCTACCAAGAGACCCAGTACTTC.

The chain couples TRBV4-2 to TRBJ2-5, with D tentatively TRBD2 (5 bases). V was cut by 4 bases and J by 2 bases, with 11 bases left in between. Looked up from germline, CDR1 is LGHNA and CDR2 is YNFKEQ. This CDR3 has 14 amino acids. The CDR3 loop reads CASSPGRGQETQYF. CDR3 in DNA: TGTGCCAGCAGCCCGGGCCGGGGTCAAGAGACCCAGTACTTC.

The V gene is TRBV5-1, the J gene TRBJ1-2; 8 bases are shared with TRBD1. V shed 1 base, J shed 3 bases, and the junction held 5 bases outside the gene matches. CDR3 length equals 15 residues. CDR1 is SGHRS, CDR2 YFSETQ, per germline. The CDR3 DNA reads TGCGCCAGCAGCTTGAGGCCAGGGGGCGACTATGGCTACACCTTC. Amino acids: CASSLRPGGDYGYTF.

Written as DNA, the CDR3 is TGTGCCAGCAGCTTTTTGGGGGCATCTCTCTACGAGCAGTACTTC. Encoded protein: CASSFLGASLYEQYF. The chain is built from TRBV7-2 and TRBJ2-7; D is perhaps TRBD1 (6 bases). CDR1 is SGHTA and CDR2 is FQGNSA in the germline V gene. This CDR3 is built from 15 residues. V lost 3 bases and J 3 bases, leaving 15 bases between the germline ends. The full variable domain, in which reference TRBV7-2 and TRBJ2-7 provide the parts outside the CDR3, is GAGVSQSPSNKVTEKGKDVELRCDPISGHTALYWYRQSLGQGLEFLIYFQGNSAPDKSGLPSDRFSAERTGGSVSTLTIQRTQQEDSAVYLCASSFLGASLYEQYFGPGTRLTVT.